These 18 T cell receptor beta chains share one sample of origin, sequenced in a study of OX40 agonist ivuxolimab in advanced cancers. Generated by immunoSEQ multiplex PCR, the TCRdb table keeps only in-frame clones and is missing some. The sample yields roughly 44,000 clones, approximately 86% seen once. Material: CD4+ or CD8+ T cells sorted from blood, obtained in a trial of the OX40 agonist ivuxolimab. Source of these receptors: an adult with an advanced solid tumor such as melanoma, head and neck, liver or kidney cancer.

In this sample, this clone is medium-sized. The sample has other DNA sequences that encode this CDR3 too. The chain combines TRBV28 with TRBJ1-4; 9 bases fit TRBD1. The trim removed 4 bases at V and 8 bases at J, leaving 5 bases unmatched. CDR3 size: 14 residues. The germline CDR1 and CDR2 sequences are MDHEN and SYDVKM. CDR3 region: CASSSGQGGEKLFF. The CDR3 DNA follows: TGTGCCAGCAGTTCGGGACAGGGAGGCGAAAAACTGTTTTTT. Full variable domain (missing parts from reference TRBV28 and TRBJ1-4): DVKVTQSSRYLVKRTGEKVFLECVQDMDHENMFWYRQDPGLGLRLIYFSYDVKMKEKGDIPEGYSVSREKKERFSLILESASTNQTSMYLCASSSGQGGEKLFFGSGTQLSVL.

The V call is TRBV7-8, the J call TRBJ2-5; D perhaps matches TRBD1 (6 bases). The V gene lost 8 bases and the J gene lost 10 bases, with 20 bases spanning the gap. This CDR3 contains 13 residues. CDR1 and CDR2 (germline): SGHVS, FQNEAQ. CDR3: CASGTSRELIQYF. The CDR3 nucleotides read TGTGCCAGCGGGACATCCCGGGAATTGATCCAGTACTTC.

The CDR3 nucleotides are TGTGCCAGCAGCAGACTACTGGACAGGGCCCAAGAGACCCAGTACTTC. Encoded protein: CASSRLLDRAQETQYF. This rearrangement joins TRBV5-6 to TRBJ2-5; TRBD1 aligns across 8 bases. The CDR3 covers 16 residues. Trimming took 4 bases from V and 1 from J; bases not matched to a gene: 9. Per the germline V gene, CDR1 is SGHDT and CDR2 is YYEEEE.

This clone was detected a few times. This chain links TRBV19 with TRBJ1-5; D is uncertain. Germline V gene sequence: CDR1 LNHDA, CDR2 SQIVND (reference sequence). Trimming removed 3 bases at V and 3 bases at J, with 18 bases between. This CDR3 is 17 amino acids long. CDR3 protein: CASSIPLNIPDNQPQHF. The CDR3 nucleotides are TGTGCCAGTAGTATCCCCCTAAACATTCCAGACAATCAGCCCCAGCATTTT.

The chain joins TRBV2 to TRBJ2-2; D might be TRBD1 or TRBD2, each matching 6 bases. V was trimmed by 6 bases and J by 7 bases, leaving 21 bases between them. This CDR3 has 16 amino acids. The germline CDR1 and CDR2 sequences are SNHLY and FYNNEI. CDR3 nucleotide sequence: TGTGCCAGCAGCGACTCTGTTTTTGGGGGGCACGGGGAGCTGTTTTTT. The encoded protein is CASSDSVFGGHGELFF.

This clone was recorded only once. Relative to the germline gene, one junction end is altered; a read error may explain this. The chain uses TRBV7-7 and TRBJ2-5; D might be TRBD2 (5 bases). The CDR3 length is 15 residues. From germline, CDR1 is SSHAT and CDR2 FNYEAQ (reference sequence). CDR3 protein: CASSRRGGFKETQYF. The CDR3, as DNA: TGTGCTAGCAGCCGGAGAGGAGGTTTTAAAGAGACCCAGTACTTC.

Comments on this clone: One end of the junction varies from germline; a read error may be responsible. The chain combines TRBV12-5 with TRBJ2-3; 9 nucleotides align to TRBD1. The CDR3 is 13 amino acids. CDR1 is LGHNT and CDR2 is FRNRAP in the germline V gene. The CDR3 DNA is TGTGCTAGTGGTTCTCTAGGGACAGGGCCCACCGATTTT. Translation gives CASGSLGTGPTDF.

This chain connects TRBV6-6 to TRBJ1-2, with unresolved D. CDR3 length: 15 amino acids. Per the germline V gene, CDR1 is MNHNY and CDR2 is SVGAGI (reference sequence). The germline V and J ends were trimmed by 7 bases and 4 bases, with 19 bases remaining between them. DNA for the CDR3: TGTGCCAGCACCGCACCCCTCGGGTTCTCCTATGGCTACACCTTC. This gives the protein CASTAPLGFSYGYTF.

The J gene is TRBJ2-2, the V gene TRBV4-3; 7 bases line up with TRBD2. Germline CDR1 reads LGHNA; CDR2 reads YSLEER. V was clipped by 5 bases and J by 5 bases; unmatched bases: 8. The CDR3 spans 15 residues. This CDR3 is CASSFWGGNTGELFF. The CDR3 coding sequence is TGCGCCAGCAGCTTCTGGGGGGGTAATACCGGGGAGCTGTTTTTT.

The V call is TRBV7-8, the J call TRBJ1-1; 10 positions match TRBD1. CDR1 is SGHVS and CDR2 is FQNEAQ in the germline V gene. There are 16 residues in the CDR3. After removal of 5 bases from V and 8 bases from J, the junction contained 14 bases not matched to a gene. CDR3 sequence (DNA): TGTGCCAGCAGCGCGCTCGCGACAGGGGGCCCGTCCGAAGCTTTCTTT. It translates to CASSALATGGPSEAFF.

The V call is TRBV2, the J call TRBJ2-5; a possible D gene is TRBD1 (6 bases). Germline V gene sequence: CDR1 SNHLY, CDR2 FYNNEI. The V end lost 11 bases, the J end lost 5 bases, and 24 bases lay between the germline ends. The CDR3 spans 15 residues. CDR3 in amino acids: CAPRQGTPPRETQYF. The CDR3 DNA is TGTGCCCCCCGGCAGGGGACGCCCCCCCGGGAGACCCAGTACTTC.

In DNA, the CDR3 is TGTGCCAGCAGCCGCAGCGGGGTTACCTACGAGCAGTACTTC. Protein product: CASSRSGVTYEQYF. The chain combines TRBV14 with TRBJ2-7; 7 nucleotides agree with TRBD2. The V segment lost 4 bases and the J segment 2 bases; nucleotides outside the gene matches: 5. The CDR3 is 14 residues long. Germline V CDR1 and CDR2: SGHDN, FVKESK.

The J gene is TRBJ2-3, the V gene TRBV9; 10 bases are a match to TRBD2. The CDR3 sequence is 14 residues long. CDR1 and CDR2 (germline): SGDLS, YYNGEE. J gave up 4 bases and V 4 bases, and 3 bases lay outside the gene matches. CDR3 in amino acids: CASSSSGGADTQYF. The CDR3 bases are TGTGCCAGCAGCAGCAGCGGGGGGGCAGATACGCAGTATTTT.

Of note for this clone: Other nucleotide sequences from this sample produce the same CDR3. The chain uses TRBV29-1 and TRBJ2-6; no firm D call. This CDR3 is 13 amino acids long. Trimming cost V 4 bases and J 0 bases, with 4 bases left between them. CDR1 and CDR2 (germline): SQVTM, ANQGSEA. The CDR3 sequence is CSVARSGANVLTF. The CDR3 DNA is TGCAGCGTTGCGCGCTCTGGGGCCAACGTCCTGACTTTC.

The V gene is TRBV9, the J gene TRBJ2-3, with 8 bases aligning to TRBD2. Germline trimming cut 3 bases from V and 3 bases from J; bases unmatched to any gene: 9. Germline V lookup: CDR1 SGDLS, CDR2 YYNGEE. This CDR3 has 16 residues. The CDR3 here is CASSAPPGTSTDTQYF. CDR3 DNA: TGTGCCAGCAGCGCTCCCCCCGGGACTAGTACAGATACGCAGTATTTT. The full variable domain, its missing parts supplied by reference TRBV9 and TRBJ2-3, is DSGVTQTPKHLITATGQRVTLRCSPRSGDLSVYWYQQSLDQGLQFLIQYYNGEERAKGNILERFSAQQFPDLHSELNLSSLELGDSALYFCASSAPPGTSTDTQYFGPGTRLTVL.

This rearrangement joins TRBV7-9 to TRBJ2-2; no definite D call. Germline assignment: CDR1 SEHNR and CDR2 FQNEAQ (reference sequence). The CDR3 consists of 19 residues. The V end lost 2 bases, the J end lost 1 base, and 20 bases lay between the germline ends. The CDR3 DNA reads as TGTGCCAGCAGCTTACCCCCGGATATACCTGACCTGAACACCGGGGAGCTGTTTTTT. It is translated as CASSLPPDIPDLNTGELFF. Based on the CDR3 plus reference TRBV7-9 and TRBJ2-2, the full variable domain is DTGVSQNPRHKITKRGQNVTFRCDPISEHNRLYWYRQTLGQGPEFLTYFQNEAQLEKSRLLSDRFSAERPKGSFSTLEIQRTEQGDSAMYLCASSLPPDIPDLNTGELFFGEGSRLTVL.

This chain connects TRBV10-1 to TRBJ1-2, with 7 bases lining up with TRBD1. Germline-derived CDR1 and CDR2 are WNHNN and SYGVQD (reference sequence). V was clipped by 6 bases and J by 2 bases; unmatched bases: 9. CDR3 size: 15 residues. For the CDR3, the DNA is TGCGCCAGCAGGGGAAACAGGGGTCGAAACTATGGCTACACCTTC. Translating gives CASRGNRGRNYGYTF.

In nucleotides, the CDR3 is TGTGCCAGCACCTTCGTGCCAGGAGGCACTGAAGCTTTCTTT. Translated, it gives CASTFVPGGTEAFF. The rearrangement joins TRBV28 to TRBJ1-1; D is undetermined. Per germline, CDR1 MDHEN and CDR2 SYDVKM. The CDR3 runs to 14 residues. V dropped 7 bases and J dropped 4 bases, with 16 bases sitting between them.